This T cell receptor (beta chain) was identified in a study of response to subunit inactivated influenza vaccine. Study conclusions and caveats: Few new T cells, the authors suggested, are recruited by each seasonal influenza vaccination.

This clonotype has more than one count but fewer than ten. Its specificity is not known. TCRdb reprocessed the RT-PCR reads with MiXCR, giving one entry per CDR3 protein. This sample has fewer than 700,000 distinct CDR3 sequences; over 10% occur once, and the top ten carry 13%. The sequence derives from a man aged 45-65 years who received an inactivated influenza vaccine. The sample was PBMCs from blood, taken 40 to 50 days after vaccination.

The CDR3 DNA sequence: TGCGCCAGCAGCACAGGGACGGGGAGCTCCTACAATGAGCAGTTCTTC. Protein product: CASSTGTGSSYNEQFF. The rearrangement uses TRBV5-1 and TRBJ2-1; maybe TRBD1 (6 bases). The CDR3 has 16 residues. V lost 4 bases to trimming and J lost 0 bases, with 14 bases between them. Germline CDR1 reads SGHRS; CDR2 reads YFSETQ.